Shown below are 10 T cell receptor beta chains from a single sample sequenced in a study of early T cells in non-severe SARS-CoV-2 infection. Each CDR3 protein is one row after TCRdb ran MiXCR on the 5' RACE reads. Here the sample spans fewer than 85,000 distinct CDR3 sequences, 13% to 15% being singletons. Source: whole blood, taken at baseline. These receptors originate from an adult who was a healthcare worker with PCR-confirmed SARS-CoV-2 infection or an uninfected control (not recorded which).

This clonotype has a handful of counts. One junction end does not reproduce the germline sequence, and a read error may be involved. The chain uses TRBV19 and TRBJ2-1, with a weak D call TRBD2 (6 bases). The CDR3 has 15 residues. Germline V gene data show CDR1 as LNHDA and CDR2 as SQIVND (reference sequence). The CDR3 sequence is CASRIGAGSYNEQFF. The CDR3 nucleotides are TGTGCCAGTCGTATAGGGGCGGGGTCCTACAATGAGCAGTTCTTC.

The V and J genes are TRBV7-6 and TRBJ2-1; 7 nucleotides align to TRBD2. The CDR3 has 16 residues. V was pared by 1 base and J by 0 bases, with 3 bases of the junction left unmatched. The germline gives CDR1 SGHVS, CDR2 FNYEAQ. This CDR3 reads CASSLDAGDSYNEQFF. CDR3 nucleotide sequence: TGTGCCAGCAGCTTAGACGCGGGAGACTCCTACAATGAGCAGTTCTTC.

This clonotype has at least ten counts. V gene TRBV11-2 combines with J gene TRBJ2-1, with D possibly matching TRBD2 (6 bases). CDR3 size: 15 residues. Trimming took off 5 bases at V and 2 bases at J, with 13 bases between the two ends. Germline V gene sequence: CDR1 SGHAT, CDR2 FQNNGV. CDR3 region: CASSPLTGAYNEQFF. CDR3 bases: TGTGCCAGCAGCCCCCTAACGGGAGCCTACAATGAGCAGTTCTTC.

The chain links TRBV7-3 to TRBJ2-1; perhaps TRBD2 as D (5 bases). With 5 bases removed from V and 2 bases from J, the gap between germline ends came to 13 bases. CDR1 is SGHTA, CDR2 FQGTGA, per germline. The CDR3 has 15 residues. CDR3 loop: CASSPSGPPYNEQFF. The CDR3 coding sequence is TGTGCCAGCAGCCCAAGCGGACCCCCCTACAATGAGCAGTTCTTC.

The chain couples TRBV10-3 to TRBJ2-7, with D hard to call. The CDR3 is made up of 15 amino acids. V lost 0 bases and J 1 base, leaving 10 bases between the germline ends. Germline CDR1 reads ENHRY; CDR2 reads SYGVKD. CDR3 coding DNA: TGTGCCATCAGTGAGTCGGTGGGCGATTCCTACGAGCAGTACTTC. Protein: CAISESVGDSYEQYF.

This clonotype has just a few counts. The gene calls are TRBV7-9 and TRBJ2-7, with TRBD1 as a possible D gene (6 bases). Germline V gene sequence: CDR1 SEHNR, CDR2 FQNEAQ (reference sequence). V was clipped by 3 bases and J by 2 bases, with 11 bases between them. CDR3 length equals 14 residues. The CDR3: CASSLMTGAYEQYF. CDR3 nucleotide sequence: TGTGCCAGCAGCTTGATGACAGGCGCCTACGAGCAGTACTTC.

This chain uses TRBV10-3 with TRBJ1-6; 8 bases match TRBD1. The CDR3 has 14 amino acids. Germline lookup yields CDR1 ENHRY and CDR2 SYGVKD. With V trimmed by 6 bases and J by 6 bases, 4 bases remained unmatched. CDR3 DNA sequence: TGTGCCATCAGGACGACAGGGGCTAATTCACCCCTCCACTTT. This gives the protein CAIRTTGANSPLHF.

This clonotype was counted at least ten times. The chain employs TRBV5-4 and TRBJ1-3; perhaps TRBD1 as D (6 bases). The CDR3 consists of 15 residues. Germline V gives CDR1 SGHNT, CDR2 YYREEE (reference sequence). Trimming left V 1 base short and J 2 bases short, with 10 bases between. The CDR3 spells CASSLQGFPGNTIYF. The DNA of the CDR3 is TGTGCCAGCAGCTTGCAGGGGTTCCCTGGAAACACCATATATTTT.

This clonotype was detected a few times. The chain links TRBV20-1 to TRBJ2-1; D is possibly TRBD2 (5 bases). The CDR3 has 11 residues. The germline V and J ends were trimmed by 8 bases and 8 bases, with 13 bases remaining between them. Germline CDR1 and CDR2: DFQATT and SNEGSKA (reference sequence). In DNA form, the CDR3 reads TGCAGTCTCGGGGTGATGGATGAGCAGTTCTTC. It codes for CSLGVMDEQFF.

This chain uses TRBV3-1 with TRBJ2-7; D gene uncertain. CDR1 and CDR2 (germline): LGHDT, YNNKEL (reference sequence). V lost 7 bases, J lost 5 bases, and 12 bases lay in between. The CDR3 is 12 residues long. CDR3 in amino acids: CASNQIPHEQYF. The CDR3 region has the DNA TGTGCCAGCAACCAGATCCCCCACGAGCAGTACTTC.